In this sample, the clone carrying this T cell receptor beta chain turned up many times. Germline CDR1 reads DFQATT; CDR2 reads SNEGSKA (reference sequence). This CDR3 is 15 amino acids long. V was pared by 2 bases and J by 0 bases, with 14 bases between. The data are from a study of T-cell reconstitution after alpha-beta-depleted transplantation in children. Preparation of the TCRbeta library involved a method that used unique molecular identifiers. TCRdb independently ran MiXCR on the PCR reads; one entry per CDR3 protein. Here the sample spans some 250,000 distinct CDR3 sequences, approximately 12% being singletons.

This clonotype originated in a human donor who donated a stem cell graft to a child with acute lymphoblastic leukemia. V is TRBV20-1 and J is TRBJ2-7; no clear D. Sequenced here: PBMCs from the stem cell graft donor, sampled from the stem cell graft. In nucleotides, the CDR3 is TGCAGTGCTAGATCCACGGCTCAACTCTCCTACGAGCAGTACTTC. Amino acid sequence: CSARSTAQLSYEQYF.